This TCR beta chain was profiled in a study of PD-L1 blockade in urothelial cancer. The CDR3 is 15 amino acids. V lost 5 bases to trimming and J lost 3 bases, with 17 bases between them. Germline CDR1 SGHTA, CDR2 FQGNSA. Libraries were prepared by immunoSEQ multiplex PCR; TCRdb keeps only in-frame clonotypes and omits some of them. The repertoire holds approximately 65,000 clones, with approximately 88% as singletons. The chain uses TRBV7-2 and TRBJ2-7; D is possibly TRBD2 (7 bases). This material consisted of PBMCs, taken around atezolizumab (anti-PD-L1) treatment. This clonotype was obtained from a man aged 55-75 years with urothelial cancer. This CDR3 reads CASSRLGGAYYEQYF. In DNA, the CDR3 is TGTGCCAGCAGCCGCTTGGGGGGGGCCTACTACGAGCAGTACTTC.